Following are 27 T cell receptor beta chains from one sample sequenced in a study of blood T cell repertoires in COVID-19. Method: immunoSEQ multiplex PCR; TCRdb's copy keeps in-frame clones and lacks some. Found here are some 410,000 clones, over 75% of them singletons; the top ten hold more than 0.9%. The source material was PBMCs or T cells enriched from blood (not recorded which). The receptors stem from a woman aged 25 to 39 with acute COVID-19.

This chain links TRBV5-1 with TRBJ1-1; D is perhaps TRBD1 (6 bases). V shed 0 bases and J shed 2 bases, with 11 bases lying between them. The CDR3 sequence is 15 residues long. Per germline, CDR1 SGHRS and CDR2 YFSETQ. The CDR3 DNA reads as TGCGCCAGCAGCTTGGACGTACAGGGTAACACTGAAGCTTTCTTT. This codes for CASSLDVQGNTEAFF.

Comments on this clone: This same CDR3 is encoded by further DNA sequences in the sample. This rearrangement joins TRBV30 to TRBJ1-5; D might be TRBD1 (5 bases). The CDR3 is 14 amino acids. Deletions cut 2 bases from V and 2 bases from J, with 10 bases between. CDR1 GTSNPN and CDR2 SVGIG come from the germline V gene (reference sequence). Written as DNA, the CDR3 is TGTGCCTGGAGTCAGGGTTTGGGCAATCAGCCCCAGCATTTT. Translation gives CAWSQGLGNQPQHF.

The chain links TRBV5-1 to TRBJ1-1; D is perhaps TRBD1 (5 bases). Trimming removed 4 bases from V and 4 bases from J, with 11 bases in between. CDR3 length equals 13 residues. Germline CDR1 and CDR2: SGHRS and YFSETQ. CDR3 residues: CASSEGVRTEAFF. DNA for the CDR3: TGCGCCAGCAGCGAAGGGGTACGCACTGAAGCTTTCTTT.

The V gene is TRBV19, the J gene TRBJ1-5; D is perhaps TRBD1 (6 bases). Trimming took 6 bases from V and 0 from J, leaving 9 bases between them. CDR1 and CDR2 from the germline V gene are LNHDA and SQIVND (reference sequence). CDR3 length: 14 amino acids. The CDR3 reads CASRRQASNQPQHF. For the CDR3, the DNA is TGTGCCAGTAGGAGACAGGCTAGCAATCAGCCCCAGCATTTT.

The chain couples TRBV20-1 to TRBJ1-4, with TRBD1 matching 10 bases. The germline CDR1 and CDR2 sequences are DFQATT and SNEGSKA (reference sequence). The CDR3 covers 14 residues. After removal of 6 bases from V and 8 bases from J, the junction contained 9 bases not matched to a gene. The CDR3 DNA reads TGCAGTGCCAGTGACAGGGGGCAGGGCGAAAAACTGTTTTTT. Protein: CSASDRGQGEKLFF.

This clone was found once. The CDR3 sequence: CASSPTWTGLHYGYTF. The CDR3 DNA reads as TGTGCCAGTAGTCCAACCTGGACAGGGCTTCACTATGGCTACACCTTC. The rearrangement links TRBV19 to TRBJ1-2; TRBD1 agrees at 8 bases. From germline, CDR1 is LNHDA and CDR2 SQIVND (reference sequence). The CDR3 is made up of 16 amino acids. The junction had 11 bases not matched to a gene; V was cut back by 5 bases and J by 3 bases.

The chain couples TRBV5-1 to TRBJ2-3, with 9 bases that match TRBD2. Germline CDR1 and CDR2: SGHRS and YFSETQ. Trimming removed 0 bases from V and 5 bases from J; junction bases left unmatched: 4. CDR3 size: 15 residues. The CDR3, as DNA: TGCGCCAGCAGCTTGGACGGTAGCGGGGGAGATACGCAGTATTTT. This codes for CASSLDGSGGDTQYF.

CDR3 coding DNA: TGTGCCAGCAGCTTAGCCCCTCCGGACACTGAAGCTTTCTTT. Its protein is CASSLAPPDTEAFF. V gene TRBV7-2 combines with J gene TRBJ1-1; D not certain. This CDR3 has 14 residues. Looked up from germline, CDR1 is SGHTA and CDR2 is FQGNSA. Trimming took off 0 bases at V and 3 bases at J, with 8 bases between the two ends.

J is TRBJ1-4 and V is TRBV7-2; 8 bases map to TRBD1. Germline assignment: CDR1 SGHTA and CDR2 FQGNSA. This CDR3 region has 16 residues. With 5 bases clipped from V and 5 bases from J, the junction kept 10 bases outside the gene matches. CDR3 bases: TGTGCCAGCAGCCCCGAACCGGGACAGGCCAATGAAAAACTGTTTTTT. It translates to CASSPEPGQANEKLFF.

This clone was observed a single time. CDR3 DNA: TGTGCCAGCAGTGAATCGGAGGCCCTCGGGGAGCTGTTTTTT. This encodes CASSESEALGELFF. V and J are TRBV6-1 and TRBJ2-2; a possible D gene is TRBD2 (5 bases). CDR1 is MNHNS and CDR2 is SASEGT in the germline V gene. The CDR3 spans 14 residues. The germline V and J ends were trimmed by 2 bases and 7 bases, with 11 bases remaining between them.

The gene calls are TRBV24-1 and TRBJ1-5, with D hard to call. Germline loops: CDR1 KGHDR, CDR2 SFDVKD. This CDR3 is built from 14 residues. Trimming took 5 bases from V and 1 from J, leaving 8 bases between them. The CDR3, as DNA: TGTGCCACCAGTGGGCCGGGAAGCAATCAGCCCCAGCATTTT. Translating gives CATSGPGSNQPQHF.

The rearrangement links TRBV15 to TRBJ2-3; 9 nucleotides line up with TRBD2. Per germline, CDR1 LNHNV and CDR2 YYDKDF (reference sequence). Trimming at V came to 0 bases and at J to 5 bases, leaving 6 bases not matched to a gene. The CDR3 is 16 residues long. CDR3 loop: CATSRDGAGGGDTQYF. CDR3 nucleotides: TGTGCCACCAGCAGAGATGGAGCGGGGGGAGGAGATACGCAGTATTTT.

V gene TRBV5-1 combines with J gene TRBJ1-1, with D perhaps TRBD1 (5 bases). CDR3 length equals 14 residues. With 4 bases removed from V and 1 base from J, the gap between germline ends came to 11 bases. Germline V lookup: CDR1 SGHRS, CDR2 YFSETQ. This CDR3 reads CASSRFGQNTEAFF. The CDR3 DNA reads TGCGCCAGCAGCAGATTCGGACAGAACACTGAAGCTTTCTTT.

The V call is TRBV18, the J call TRBJ2-2; 8 bases fit TRBD1. The CDR3 totals 15 residues. The ends lost 3 bases at V and 8 bases at J; junction bases unmatched: 8. CDR1 and CDR2 (germline): KGHSH, LQKENI. CDR3 bases: TGTGCCAGCTCACCGACGCAGGGGGCAAGAGGGGAGCTGTTTTTT. Amino acids: CASSPTQGARGELFF.

This chain links TRBV7-6 with TRBJ2-7; D is possibly TRBD1 (5 bases). From germline, CDR1 is SGHVS and CDR2 FNYEAQ. The V and J ends lost 1 base and 0 bases respectively, with 10 bases between them. The CDR3 has 15 residues. This CDR3 reads CASSLVGDSSYEQYF. The CDR3 nucleotides are TGTGCCAGCAGCTTAGTCGGAGACAGCTCCTACGAGCAGTACTTC.

Of note for this clone: At one of its ends the junction is not consistent with the germline gene, which may arise from a read error. The rearrangement links TRBV24-1 to TRBJ2-5; 9 positions match TRBD2. CDR1 KGHDR and CDR2 SFDVKD come from the germline V gene. The CDR3 runs to 14 residues. In nucleotides, the CDR3 is TGTGCCACCAGTGATGGGGGACTAGCTCGGGGTCAGGACTTC. This translates into CATSDGGLARGQDF.

V and J are TRBV3-1 (or the pseudogene TRBV3-2) and TRBJ1-2, with 7 bases fitting TRBD1. This CDR3 spans 18 amino acids. The V segment lost 3 bases and the J segment 4 bases; nucleotides outside the gene matches: 17. Germline lookup yields CDR1 LGHDT and CDR2 YNNKEL (reference sequence). In DNA form, the CDR3 reads TGTGCCAGCAGCCAGAGACAGGGCATCTTACAGCGGCTCTATGGCTACACCTTC. This codes for CASSQRQGILQRLYGYTF.

The chain combines TRBV19 with TRBJ1-5, with D possibly TRBD1 on 5 matching bases. The V and J ends lost 5 bases and 7 bases respectively, with 21 bases between them. Germline values: CDR1 LNHDA, CDR2 SQIVND (reference sequence). The CDR3 is 16 amino acids. The CDR3 spells CASSPFSRGSRQPQHF. CDR3 sequence (DNA): TGTGCCAGTAGTCCATTCTCTAGGGGAAGTAGACAGCCCCAGCATTTT.

The chain employs TRBV5-1 and TRBJ1-1; D unresolved. The CDR3 runs to 15 residues. Germline-derived CDR1 and CDR2 are SGHRS and YFSETQ. V shed 0 bases and J shed 5 bases, with 14 bases lying between them. The CDR3, as DNA: TGCGCCAGCAGCTTGGGAGTCAGGTCTTCGACTGAAGCTTTCTTT. Its translation is CASSLGVRSSTEAFF.

The V call is TRBV4-2, the J call TRBJ1-5; D gene uncertain. Germline lookup yields CDR1 LGHNA and CDR2 YNFKEQ. The V gene lost 0 bases and the J gene lost 1 base, with 7 bases spanning the gap. This CDR3 has 15 residues. DNA for the CDR3: TGTGCCAGCAGCCAAGATACGGGAAGCAATCAGCCCCAGCATTTT. Its protein is CASSQDTGSNQPQHF.

This clone was observed once. The rearrangement uses TRBV7-9 and TRBJ2-3; 9 bases are shared with TRBD2. Per the germline V gene, CDR1 is SEHNR and CDR2 is FQNEAQ (reference sequence). The CDR3 is 16 residues long. The V and J ends lost 5 bases and 0 bases, in that order; junction bases with no gene match: 6. The CDR3 protein is CASSVGGTSSTDTQYF. As DNA, the CDR3 is TGTGCCAGCAGCGTGGGGGGGACTAGCAGCACAGATACGCAGTATTTT.

This chain links TRBV19 with TRBJ1-2; TRBD1 might be the D (5 bases). Trimming shortened V by 1 base and J by 4 bases, and 10 bases separated the two germline ends. The CDR3 is 14 residues long. Germline CDR1 LNHDA, CDR2 SQIVND (reference sequence). CDR3 sequence reads: CASSIGGDVYGYTF. For the CDR3, the DNA is TGTGCCAGTAGTATAGGGGGGGATGTCTATGGCTACACCTTC.

The chain links TRBV10-3 to TRBJ1-1; no reliable D call. From germline, CDR1 is ENHRY and CDR2 SYGVKD. This CDR3 is built from 14 residues. V lost 4 bases, J lost 4 bases, and 13 bases lay in between. Here the CDR3 DNA reads TGTGCCATCAGTGCTGAGGAAGGCCTCACTGAAGCTTTCTTT. This gives the protein CAISAEEGLTEAFF.

The chain joins TRBV5-1 to TRBJ1-1; 11 bases match TRBD1. J lost 4 bases, V lost 5 bases, and 10 bases had no gene match. Germline CDR1 and CDR2: SGHRS and YFSETQ. This CDR3 spans 16 amino acids. CDR3 in DNA: TGCGCCAGCAGATGGGGACAGGGGGGCTTGGGCACTGAAGCTTTCTTT. It translates to CASRWGQGGLGTEAFF.

V gene TRBV5-1 combines with J gene TRBJ1-6; tentative D call: TRBD1 (6 bases). Germline CDR1 SGHRS, CDR2 YFSETQ. The CDR3 sequence is 16 residues long. The V and J ends lost 1 base and 5 bases respectively, with 13 bases between them. The CDR3 here is CASSLTAGADNSPLHF. CDR3 sequence (DNA): TGCGCCAGCAGCTTGACCGCAGGGGCCGATAATTCACCCCTCCACTTT.

As DNA, the CDR3 is TGTGCCAGCAGAGGGACACGCTACGAGCAGTACTTC. Translating it yields CASRGTRYEQYF. The chain joins TRBV2 to TRBJ2-7; TRBD1 might be the D (6 bases). V was clipped by 6 bases and J by 3 bases, with 9 bases between them. Germline loops: CDR1 SNHLY, CDR2 FYNNEI. CDR3 size: 12 residues.

The rearrangement uses TRBV19 and TRBJ1-2, with a weak D call TRBD1 (6 bases). Germline assignment: CDR1 LNHDA and CDR2 SQIVND (reference sequence). The CDR3 runs to 18 residues. V was clipped by 3 bases and J by 5 bases, with 25 bases between them. The CDR3 region is CASSMASAGVSLPYGYTF. CDR3 nucleotides: TGTGCCAGTAGTATGGCATCGGCAGGGGTTTCCCTTCCGTATGGCTACACCTTC.